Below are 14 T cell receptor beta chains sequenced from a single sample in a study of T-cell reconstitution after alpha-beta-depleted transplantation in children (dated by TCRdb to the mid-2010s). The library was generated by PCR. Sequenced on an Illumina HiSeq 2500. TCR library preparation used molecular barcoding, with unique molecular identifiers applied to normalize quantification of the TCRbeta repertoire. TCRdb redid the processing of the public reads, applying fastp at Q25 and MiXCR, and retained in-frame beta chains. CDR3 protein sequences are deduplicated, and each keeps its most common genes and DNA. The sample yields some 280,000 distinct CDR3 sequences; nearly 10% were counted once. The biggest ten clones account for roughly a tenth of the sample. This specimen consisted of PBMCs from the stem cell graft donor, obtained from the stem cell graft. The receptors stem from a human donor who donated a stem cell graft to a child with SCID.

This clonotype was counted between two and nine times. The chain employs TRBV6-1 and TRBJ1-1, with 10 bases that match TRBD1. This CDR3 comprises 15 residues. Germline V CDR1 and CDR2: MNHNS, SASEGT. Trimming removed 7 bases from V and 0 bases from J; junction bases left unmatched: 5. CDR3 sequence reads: CASMRDRGLNTEAFF. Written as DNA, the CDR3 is TGTGCCAGCATGAGGGACAGGGGTCTGAACACTGAAGCTTTCTTT.

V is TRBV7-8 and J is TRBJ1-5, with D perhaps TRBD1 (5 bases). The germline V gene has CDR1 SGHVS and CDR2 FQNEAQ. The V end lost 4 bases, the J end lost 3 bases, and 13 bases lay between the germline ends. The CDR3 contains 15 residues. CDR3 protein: CASSYADSFNQPQHF. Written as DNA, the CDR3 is TGTGCCAGCAGCTACGCAGACAGCTTCAATCAGCCCCAGCATTTT.

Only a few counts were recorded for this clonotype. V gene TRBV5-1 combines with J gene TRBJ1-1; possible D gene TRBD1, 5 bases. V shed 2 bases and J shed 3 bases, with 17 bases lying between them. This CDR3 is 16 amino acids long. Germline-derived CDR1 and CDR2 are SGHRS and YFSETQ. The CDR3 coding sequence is TGCGCCAGCAGCTTCGGTGGGGGGGTGTGGGACACTGAAGCTTTCTTT. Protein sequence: CASSFGGGVWDTEAFF.

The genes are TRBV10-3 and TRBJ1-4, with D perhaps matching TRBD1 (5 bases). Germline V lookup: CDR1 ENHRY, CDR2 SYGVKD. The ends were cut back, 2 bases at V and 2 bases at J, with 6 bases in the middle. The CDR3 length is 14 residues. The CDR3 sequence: CAISEGGTNEKLFF. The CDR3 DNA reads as TGTGCCATCAGTGAGGGGGGGACTAATGAAAAACTGTTTTTT.

For the CDR3, the DNA is TGTGCCATCAGTGAGAGGGAGGGGAATGAGCAGTTCTTC. Translated: CAISEREGNEQFF. The rearrangement joins TRBV10-3 to TRBJ2-1; TRBD2 matches at 7 bases. The CDR3 runs 13 residues. The germline gives CDR1 ENHRY, CDR2 SYGVKD. The junction had 2 bases not matched to a gene; V was cut back by 2 bases and J by 7 bases.

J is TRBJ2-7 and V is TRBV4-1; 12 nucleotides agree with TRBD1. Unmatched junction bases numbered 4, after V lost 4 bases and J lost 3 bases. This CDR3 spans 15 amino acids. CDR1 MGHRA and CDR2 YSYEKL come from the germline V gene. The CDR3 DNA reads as TGCGCCAGCAGCCCGGGACAGGGGGCGTTCTACGAGCAGTACTTC. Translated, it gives CASSPGQGAFYEQYF.

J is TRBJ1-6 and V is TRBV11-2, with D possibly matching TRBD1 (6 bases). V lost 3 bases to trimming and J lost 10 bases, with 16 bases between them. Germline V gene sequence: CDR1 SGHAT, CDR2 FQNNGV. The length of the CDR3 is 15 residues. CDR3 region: CASSFEAGVYSPLHF. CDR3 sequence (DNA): TGTGCCAGCAGCTTTGAGGCAGGGGTGTACTCACCCCTCCACTTT.

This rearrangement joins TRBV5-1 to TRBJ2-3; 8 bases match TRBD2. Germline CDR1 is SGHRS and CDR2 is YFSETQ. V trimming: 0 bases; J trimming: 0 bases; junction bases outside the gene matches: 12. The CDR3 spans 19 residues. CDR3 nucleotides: TGCGCCAGCAGCTTGGACGTTATCGGAGCGGGGGCAAGCACAGATACGCAGTATTTT. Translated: CASSLDVIGAGASTDTQYF.

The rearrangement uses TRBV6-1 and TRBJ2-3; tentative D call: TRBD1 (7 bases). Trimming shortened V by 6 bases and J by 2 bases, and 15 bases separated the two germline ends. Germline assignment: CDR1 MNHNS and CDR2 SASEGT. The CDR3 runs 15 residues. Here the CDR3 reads CASRRGTENTDTQYF. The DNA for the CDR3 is TGTGCCAGCAGACGGGGGACAGAGAACACAGATACGCAGTATTTT.

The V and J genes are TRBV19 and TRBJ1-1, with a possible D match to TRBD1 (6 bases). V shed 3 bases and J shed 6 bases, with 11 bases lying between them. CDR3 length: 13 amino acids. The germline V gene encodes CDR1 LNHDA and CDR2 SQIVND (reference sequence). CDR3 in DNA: TGTGCCAGTAGTATGACAGGAGGTCCTGAAGCTTTCTTT. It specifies CASSMTGGPEAFF.

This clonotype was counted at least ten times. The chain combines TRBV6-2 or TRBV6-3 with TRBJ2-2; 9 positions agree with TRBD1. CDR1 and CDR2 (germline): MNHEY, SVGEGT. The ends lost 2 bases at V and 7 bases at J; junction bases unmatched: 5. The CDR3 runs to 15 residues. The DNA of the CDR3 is TGTGCCAGCAGTTACGGACAGGGGTATAGCGGGGAGCTGTTTTTT. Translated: CASSYGQGYSGELFF.

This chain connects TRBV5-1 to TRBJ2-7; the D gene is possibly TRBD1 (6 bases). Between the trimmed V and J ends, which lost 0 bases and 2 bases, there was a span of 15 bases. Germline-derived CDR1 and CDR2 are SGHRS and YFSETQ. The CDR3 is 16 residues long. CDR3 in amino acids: CASSLVGAGETYEQYF. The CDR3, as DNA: TGCGCCAGCAGCTTGGTGGGGGCAGGGGAGACCTACGAGCAGTACTTC.

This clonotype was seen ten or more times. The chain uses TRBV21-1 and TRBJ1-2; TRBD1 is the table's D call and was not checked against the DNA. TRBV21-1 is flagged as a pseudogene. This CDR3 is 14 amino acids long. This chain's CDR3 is CASRNGAVLYGYTF. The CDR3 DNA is TGTGCCAGCAGAAATGGGGCAGTTTTGTATGGCTACACCTTC.

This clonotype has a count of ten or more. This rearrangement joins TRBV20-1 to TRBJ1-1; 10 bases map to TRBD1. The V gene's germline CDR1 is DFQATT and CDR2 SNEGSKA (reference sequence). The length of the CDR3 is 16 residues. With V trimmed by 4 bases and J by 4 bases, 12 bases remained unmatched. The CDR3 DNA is TGCAGTGCTACAATCCACGGGGGGACAGGGGTCACTGAAGCTTTCTTT. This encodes CSATIHGGTGVTEAFF.